The present entry profiles one T cell receptor (beta chain) with its context. Antigen: not known. The data are from a study of blood T cells in healthy people across ages. CDR3 length: 13 amino acids. The germline CDR1 and CDR2 sequences are SQVTM and ANQGSEA. Trimming took off 7 bases at V and 5 bases at J, with 15 bases between the two ends. Study-wide points: Researchers deemed the diversity estimates from one million T cells underestimates. Correlation between TCR beta diversity and naive T cell percentage was strong.

A second PCR of about 7 to 11 cycles used a sample-barcoded 5' primer and a J-beta primer mix. TCRdb re-called the 5' RACE reads through MiXCR, storing one row per CDR3 protein. The table records 2 million or so distinct CDR3 sequences, 49% of them present only once. The donors, aged roughly 6 to 100, were healthy Caucasians from Russia. This TCR was recovered from a woman aged 40-49 years in good health. Sequenced input: blood. V gene TRBV29-1 combines with J gene TRBJ2-1, with D tentatively TRBD2 (5 bases). The CDR3 sequence: CSGAEVGDNEQFF. The CDR3 DNA follows: TGCAGCGGGGCGGAGGTTGGAGACAATGAGCAGTTCTTC.